The clone carrying this T cell receptor beta chain was seen ten or more times. After constant-region reverse-primer amplification, full-length variable regions underwent semi-nested PCR with Nested Universal Primer A. One entry per CDR3 protein results from TCRdb running MiXCR on the 5' RACE reads. The table has under 6,000 distinct CDR3 sequences, under 40% seen once. Memory CD4+ T cells were sorted as CD4+CD45RO+CD25- cells. The TCR was taken from a female donor with breast cancer. Sequenced: memory CD4+ T cells sorted from blood. The subset here: memory CD4+ T cells, CD4+CD45RO+CD25-.

The CDR3 coding sequence is TGTGCCAGCAGTTCTTCCGGGACAGGGGGCAGGCAGCCCCAGCATTTT. This sequence encodes CASSSSGTGGRQPQHF. The chain recombines TRBV6-5 with TRBJ1-5, with 12 nucleotides matching TRBD1. V lost 4 bases to trimming and J lost 7 bases; unmatched junction nucleotides: 8. The CDR3 has 16 residues. Per germline, CDR1 MNHEY and CDR2 SVGAGI.